This TCR beta chain was found in a study of spatial heterogeneity in lung cancer. Study context: The study consistently detected more beta-chain than alpha-chain sequences. The study observed each unique TCR and UMI combination more than ten times on average in raw reads.

Single TCR cDNA molecules each had their own unique molecular identifier. TCRdb analysed the 5' RACE reads with MiXCR anew, one entry per CDR3 protein. The sample lists some 83,000 distinct CDR3 sequences; 15% to 25% were seen once. As for time point: sample taken at primary tumor resection. Frozen PBMC, nontumor lung or tumor provided whole RNA, which was sequenced unsorted. The cohort: some 73 early-stage, untreated non-small cell lung cancer patients. The CDR3 has 14 amino acids. Germline V gene sequence: CDR1 GTSNPN, CDR2 SVGIG (reference sequence). The ends were cut back, 3 bases at V and 7 bases at J, with 16 bases in the middle.

This clonotype originated in a male donor with early-stage non-small cell lung cancer. The chain joins TRBV30 to TRBJ2-4; perhaps TRBD2 as D (6 bases). The specimen comprised PBMCs, sampled at surgery. The CDR3 region has the DNA TGTGCCTGGAGCCGTACTCGGGAGAAGAACATTCAGTACTTC. Translation gives CAWSRTREKNIQYF.